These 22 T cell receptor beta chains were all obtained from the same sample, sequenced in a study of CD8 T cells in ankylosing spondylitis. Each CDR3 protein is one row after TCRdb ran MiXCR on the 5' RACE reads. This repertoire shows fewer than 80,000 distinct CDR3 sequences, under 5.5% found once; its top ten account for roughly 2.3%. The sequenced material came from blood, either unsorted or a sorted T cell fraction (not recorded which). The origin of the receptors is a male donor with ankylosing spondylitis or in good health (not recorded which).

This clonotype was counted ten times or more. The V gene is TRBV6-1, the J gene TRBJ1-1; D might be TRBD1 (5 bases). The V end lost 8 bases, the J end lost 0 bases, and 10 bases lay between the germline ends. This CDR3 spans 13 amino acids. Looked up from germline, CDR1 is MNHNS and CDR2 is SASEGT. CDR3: CASGTDVNTEAFF. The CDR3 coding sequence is TGTGCCAGCGGGACCGATGTGAACACTGAAGCTTTCTTT.

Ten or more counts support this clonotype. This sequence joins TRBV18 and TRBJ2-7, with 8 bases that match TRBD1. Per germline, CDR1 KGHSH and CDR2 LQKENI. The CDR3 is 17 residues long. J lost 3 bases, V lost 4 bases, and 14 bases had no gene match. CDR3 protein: CASSRIVRLGQDYEQYF. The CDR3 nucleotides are TGTGCCAGCTCACGAATCGTCCGTTTGGGACAGGACTACGAGCAGTACTTC.

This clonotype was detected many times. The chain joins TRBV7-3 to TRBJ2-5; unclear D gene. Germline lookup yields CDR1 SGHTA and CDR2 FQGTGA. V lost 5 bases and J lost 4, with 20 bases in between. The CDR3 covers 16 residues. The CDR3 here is CASSMGLFPLRETQYF. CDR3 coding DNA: TGTGCCAGCAGCATGGGCCTTTTTCCTTTGCGAGAGACCCAGTACTTC.

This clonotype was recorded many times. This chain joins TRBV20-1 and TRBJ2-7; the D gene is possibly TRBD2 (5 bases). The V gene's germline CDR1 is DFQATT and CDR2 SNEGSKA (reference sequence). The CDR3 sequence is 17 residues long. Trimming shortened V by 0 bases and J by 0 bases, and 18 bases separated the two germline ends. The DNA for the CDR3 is TGCAGTGCTAGAGATGGAGAATTGAGGGCCTCCTCCTACGAGCAGTACTTC. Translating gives CSARDGELRASSYEQYF.

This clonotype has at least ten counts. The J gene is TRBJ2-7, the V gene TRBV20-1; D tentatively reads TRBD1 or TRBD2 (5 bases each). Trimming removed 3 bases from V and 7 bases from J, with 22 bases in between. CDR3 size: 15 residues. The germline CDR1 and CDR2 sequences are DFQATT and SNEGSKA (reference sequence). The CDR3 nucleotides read TGCAGTGCTAGGACCTCCCCTGCAGGGACGAGGGAGCAGTACTTC. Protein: CSARTSPAGTREQYF.

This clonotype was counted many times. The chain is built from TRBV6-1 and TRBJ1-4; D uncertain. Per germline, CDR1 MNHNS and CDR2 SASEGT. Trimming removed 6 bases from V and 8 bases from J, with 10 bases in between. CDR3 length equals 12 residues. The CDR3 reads CASSLGGEKLFF. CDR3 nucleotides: TGTGCCAGCAGCCTGGGTGGGGAAAAACTGTTTTTT.

For the CDR3, the DNA is TGCTTTGCTAGCCTAACGGGCACAGGGGGTTTCATTCAGTACTTC. The encoded protein is CFASLTGTGGFIQYF. The chain employs TRBV20-1 and TRBJ2-4, with 8 nucleotides matching TRBD1. This CDR3 contains 15 residues. The V gene's germline CDR1 is DFQATT and CDR2 SNEGSKA (reference sequence).

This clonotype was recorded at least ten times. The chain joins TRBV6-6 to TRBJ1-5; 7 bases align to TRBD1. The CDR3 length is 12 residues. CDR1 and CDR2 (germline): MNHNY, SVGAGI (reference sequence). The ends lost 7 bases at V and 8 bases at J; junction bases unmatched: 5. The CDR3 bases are TGTGCCAGCAACAACAGGGGAGAGCCCCAGCATTTT. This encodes CASNNRGEPQHF.

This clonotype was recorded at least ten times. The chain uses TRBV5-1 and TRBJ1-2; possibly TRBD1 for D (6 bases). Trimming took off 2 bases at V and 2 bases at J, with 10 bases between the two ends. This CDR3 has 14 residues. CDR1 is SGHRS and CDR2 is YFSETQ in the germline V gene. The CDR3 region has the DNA TGCGCCAGCAGCTTCCGACAGGAGAACTATGGCTACACCTTC. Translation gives CASSFRQENYGYTF.

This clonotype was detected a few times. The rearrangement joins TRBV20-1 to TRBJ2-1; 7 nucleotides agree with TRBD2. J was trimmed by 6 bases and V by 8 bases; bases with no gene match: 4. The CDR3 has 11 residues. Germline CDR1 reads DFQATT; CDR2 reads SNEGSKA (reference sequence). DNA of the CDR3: TGCAGTCTTGGGGAGGGCAATGAGCAGTTCTTC. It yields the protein CSLGEGNEQFF.

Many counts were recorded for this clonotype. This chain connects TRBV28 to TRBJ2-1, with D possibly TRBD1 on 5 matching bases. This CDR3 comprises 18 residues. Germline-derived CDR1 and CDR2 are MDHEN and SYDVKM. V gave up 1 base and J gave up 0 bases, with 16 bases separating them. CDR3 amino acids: CASSLLRRGLSSYNEQFF. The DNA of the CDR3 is TGTGCCAGCAGTTTATTGCGTAGGGGCCTAAGCTCCTACAATGAGCAGTTCTTC.

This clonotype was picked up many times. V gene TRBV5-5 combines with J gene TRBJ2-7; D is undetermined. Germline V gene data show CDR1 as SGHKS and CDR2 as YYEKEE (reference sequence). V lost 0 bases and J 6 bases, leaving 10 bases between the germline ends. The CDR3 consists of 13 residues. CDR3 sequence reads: CASSLDPSLEQYF. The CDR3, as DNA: TGTGCCAGCAGCTTGGATCCGTCCCTCGAGCAGTACTTC.

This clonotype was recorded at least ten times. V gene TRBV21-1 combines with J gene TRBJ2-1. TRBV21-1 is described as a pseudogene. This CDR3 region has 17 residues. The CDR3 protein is CASSKALSGSSYNEQFF. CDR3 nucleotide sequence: TGTGCCAGCAGCAAAGCGCTTTCAGGGAGCTCCTACAATGAGCAGTTCTTC.

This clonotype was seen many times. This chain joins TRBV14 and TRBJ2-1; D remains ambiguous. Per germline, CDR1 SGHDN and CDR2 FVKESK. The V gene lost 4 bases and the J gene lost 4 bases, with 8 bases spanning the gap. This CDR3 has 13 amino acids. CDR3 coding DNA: TGTGCCAGCAGCCTACTTAGGTACAATGAGCAGTTCTTC. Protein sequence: CASSLLRYNEQFF.

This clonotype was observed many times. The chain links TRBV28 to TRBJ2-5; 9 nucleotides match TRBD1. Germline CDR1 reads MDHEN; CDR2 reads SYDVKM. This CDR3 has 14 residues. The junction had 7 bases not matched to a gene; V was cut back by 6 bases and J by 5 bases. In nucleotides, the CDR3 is TGTGCCAGCAGCCGGACAGGGGTCGCGGAGACCCAGTACTTC. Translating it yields CASSRTGVAETQYF.

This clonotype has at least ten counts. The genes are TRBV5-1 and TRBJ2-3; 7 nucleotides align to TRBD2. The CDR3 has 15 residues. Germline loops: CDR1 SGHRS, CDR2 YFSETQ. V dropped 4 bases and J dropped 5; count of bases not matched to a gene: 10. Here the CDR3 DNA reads TGCGCCAGCAGCCCCCTAGCGGAAGCACGAGATACGCAGTATTTT. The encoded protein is CASSPLAEARDTQYF.

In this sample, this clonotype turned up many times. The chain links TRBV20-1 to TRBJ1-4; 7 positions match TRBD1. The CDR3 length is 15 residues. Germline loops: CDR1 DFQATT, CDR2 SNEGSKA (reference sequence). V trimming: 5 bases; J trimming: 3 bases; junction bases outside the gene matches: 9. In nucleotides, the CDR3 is TGCAGTGCTGTCGAATTGGGACAGTCTAATGAAAAACTGTTTTTT. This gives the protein CSAVELGQSNEKLFF.

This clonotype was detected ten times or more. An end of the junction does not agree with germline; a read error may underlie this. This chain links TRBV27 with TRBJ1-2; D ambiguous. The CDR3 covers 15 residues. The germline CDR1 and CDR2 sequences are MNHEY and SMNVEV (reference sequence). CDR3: CTSTLYIAEDYGYTF. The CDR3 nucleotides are TGCACCAGCACCTTGTACATTGCTGAGGACTATGGCTACACCTTC.

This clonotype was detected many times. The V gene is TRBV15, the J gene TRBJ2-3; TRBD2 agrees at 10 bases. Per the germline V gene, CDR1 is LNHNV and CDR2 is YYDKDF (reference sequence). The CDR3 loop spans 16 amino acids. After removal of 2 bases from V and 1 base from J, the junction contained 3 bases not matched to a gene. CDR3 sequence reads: CATSRSGGARTDTQYF. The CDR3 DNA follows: TGTGCCACCAGCAGAAGCGGGGGGGCCCGCACAGATACGCAGTATTTT.

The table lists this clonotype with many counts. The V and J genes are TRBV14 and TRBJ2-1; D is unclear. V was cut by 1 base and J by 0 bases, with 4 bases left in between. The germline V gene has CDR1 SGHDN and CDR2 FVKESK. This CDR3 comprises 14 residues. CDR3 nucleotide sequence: TGTGCCAGCAGCCAAGCTTTCTCCTACAATGAGCAGTTCTTC. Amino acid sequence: CASSQAFSYNEQFF. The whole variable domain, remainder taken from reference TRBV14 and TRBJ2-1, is EAGVTQFPSHSVIEKGQTVTLRCDPISGHDNLYWYRRVMGKEIKFLLHFVKESKQDESGMPNNRFLAERTGGTYSTLKVQPAELEDSGVYFCASSQAFSYNEQFFGPGTRLTVL.

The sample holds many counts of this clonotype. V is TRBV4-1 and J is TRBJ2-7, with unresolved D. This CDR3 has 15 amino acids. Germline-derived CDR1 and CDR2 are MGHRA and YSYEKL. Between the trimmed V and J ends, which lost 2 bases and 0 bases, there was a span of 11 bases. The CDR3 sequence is CASSQPTHYSYEQYF. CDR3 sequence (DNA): TGCGCCAGCAGCCAACCCACCCACTACTCCTACGAGCAGTACTTC.

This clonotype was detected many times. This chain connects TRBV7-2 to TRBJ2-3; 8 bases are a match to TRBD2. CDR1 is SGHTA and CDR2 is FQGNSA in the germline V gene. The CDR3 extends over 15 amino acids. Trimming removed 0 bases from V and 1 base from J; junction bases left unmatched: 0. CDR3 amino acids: CASSLASGGTDTQYF. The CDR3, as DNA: TGTGCCAGCAGCTTAGCTAGCGGGGGCACAGATACGCAGTATTTT.